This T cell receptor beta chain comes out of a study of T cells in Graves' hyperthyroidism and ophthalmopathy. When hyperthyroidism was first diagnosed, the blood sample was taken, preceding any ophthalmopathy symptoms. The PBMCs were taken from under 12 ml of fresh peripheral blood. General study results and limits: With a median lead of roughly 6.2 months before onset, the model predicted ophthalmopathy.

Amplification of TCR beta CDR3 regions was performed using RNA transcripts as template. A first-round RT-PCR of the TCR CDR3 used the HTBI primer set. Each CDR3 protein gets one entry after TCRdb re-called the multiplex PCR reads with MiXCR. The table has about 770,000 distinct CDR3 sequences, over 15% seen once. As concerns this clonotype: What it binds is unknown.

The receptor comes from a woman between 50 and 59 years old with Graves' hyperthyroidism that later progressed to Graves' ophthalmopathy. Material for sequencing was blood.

Here the CDR3 reads CASSIGQGATYEQYF. CDR3 coding DNA: TGTGCCAGTAGTATAGGGCAGGGGGCCACCTACGAGCAGTACTTC. The chain recombines TRBV19 with TRBJ2-7; TRBD1 matches 8 bases. Germline V lookup: CDR1 LNHDA, CDR2 SQIVND (reference sequence). The CDR3 has 15 residues. Germline trimming cut 1 base from V and 2 bases from J; bases unmatched to any gene: 4.